The clone carrying this T cell receptor beta chain was recorded many times. Per the germline V gene, CDR1 is SGHTA and CDR2 is FQGNSA. V shed 1 base and J 7 bases; nucleotides not matched to a gene: 4. This CDR3 spans 15 amino acids. Original handling: Nucleated cell counts were estimated from reference gene primer amplification. Assay used: immunoSEQ multiplex PCR; TCRdb lists only in-frame clones, some missing. V, J and clone size derive from that table, while D and trimming were established from the DNA sequence. Counted here are 180,000 or so clones, approximately 90% occurring once; the ten biggest clones make up roughly 4%. This sample is part of a study of blood T cell repertoires in COVID-19. Background on the study: From the United States, Italy and Spain came samples of acute and convalescent COVID-19. T cells, B-cell-depleted T cells, or PBMCs supplied cDNA or gDNA.

What was sequenced was peripheral blood. This chain joins TRBV7-2 and TRBJ2-2, with 9 nucleotides matching TRBD2. The TCR sequence derives from a woman in her twenties or thirties with acute or convalescent COVID-19. CDR3 sequence: CASSLVLREGGELFF. The CDR3 coding sequence is TGTGCCAGCAGCTTAGTTCTGCGGGAGGGCGGGGAGCTGTTTTTT.